The sequence of this TCR beta chain was determined in a study of blood T cell repertoires in COVID-19 (dated by TCRdb to 2020 to 2022). Some background on the complete study: Collaborator samples came from the United States, Italy and Spain and covered acute and convalescent phases of COVID-19. The prospective study material was composed of cDNA or gDNA derived from T cells, B-cell-depleted T cells, or PBMCs. Deeply sampled blood TCRbeta repertoires from subjects exposed to, actively infected with, or recovered from COVID-19 were included in the dataset. A freely available public database, intended as a resource for researchers studying the immune response to SARS-CoV-2, is where the repertoires were released. Samples were obtained from the ongoing ImmuneRACE study (first 160 participants) and from over 1,000 subjects provided by 6 global collaborators. A de-identified subject ID, COVID-19 status, age in years and sex were almost always included in the sample metadata. HLA class I and class II types, where available, came from metadata supplied by the sample provider rather than from assay-based typing.

Whole blood was collected in K2EDTA tubes by collaborating institutions according to the institutions' own protocols. For TCRbeta analysis, collaborators shipped samples in one of three forms: frozen whole blood, isolated PBMCs, or DNA extracted from either of those sample types. The immunoSEQ Assay, a bias-controlled multiplex PCR, was used to amplify TCRbeta CDR3 regions from genomic DNA. The paper's data handling went like this. The number of nucleated cells in each sample was estimated by amplification of reference gene primers within the assay. To quantify the absolute abundance of each unique TCRbeta CDR3 rearrangement, sequence reads were collapsed and filtered. For each sample, productive Simpson clonality was calculated by taking the square root of Simpson's diversity index across productive rearrangements. TCRdb's version of the immuneACCESS table is confined to in-frame rearrangements and falls short of the full clone set. An unresolved V gene accounts for under half of the shortfall where checked; the remainder is of unknown origin. V and J calls and clone size follow that table, whereas D and trimming were derived from the DNA. This sample lists approximately 240,000 clones; 70% to 85% were detected once. Of the sample, approximately 4% is held by the ten largest clones.

Comment on this clone: Its antigen is unknown. Nothing much larger sits one base from this clone, and base qualities are not available.

What the authors observed across the whole study: The quantity of clinical and demographic metadata differed by source and by participant and was supplied without curation.

CDR1 and CDR2 (SGHTA, FQGTGA) derive from the germline V gene. The trim is 6 bases for V and 4 bases for J, with a gap of 13 bases between the germline ends. The CDR3 runs 14 residues from the cysteine to the phenylalanine. Of the read, only the CDR3 DNA is kept; its 42 bases are in frame from base 1. The receptor was isolated from a woman aged 35 to 49 with active or convalescent COVID-19. The sample was peripheral blood. The chain links TRBV7-3 with TRBJ1-5; the D region possibly corresponds to TRBD1 (6 bases align). In nucleotide form, the sequence is TGTGCCAGCAGACAGGGAAGAGGAAATCAGCCCCAGCATTTT. Its amino acids are CASRQGRGNQPQHF.